The rows below give T cell receptor beta chains drawn from one sample of a study of spatial heterogeneity in lung cancer. Via MiXCR, TCRdb re-called the 5' RACE reads, giving one row per CDR3 protein. Among about 5,000 distinct CDR3 sequences, about 4% were seen once, and the ten largest hold roughly an eighth. The sequencing used normal lung tissue next to the tumor, collected at surgery. Source of these receptors: a male donor with early-stage non-small cell lung cancer. CDR3s include the opening cysteine and the closing phenylalanine or tryptophan. A D gene is named only where the DNA matches it firmly.

v_gene	j_gene	d_gene	CDR3aa
TRBV20-1	TRBJ1-1	TRBD1	CSASQGGDTEAFF
TRBV7-9	TRBJ2-7	TRBD1	CASSPQGQGPSYEQYF
TRBV7-2	TRBJ2-1	TRBD2	CASSLVRTSVEQFF
TRBV3-1	TRBJ1-2	.	CASSQDRAVYGYTF
TRBV13	TRBJ2-1	TRBD2	CASSSGLAGVDEQFF
TRBV4-1	TRBJ2-1	TRBD2	CASSLRQGTSGIGAYNEQFF
TRBV20-1	TRBJ1-1	.	CSARASDTEAFF
TRBV9	TRBJ1-2	.	CASSVGNGGGNRGGYTF
TRBV19	TRBJ1-4	.	CASSGRYNEKLFF
TRBV20-1	TRBJ2-2	.	CSARDLTGATGELFF
TRBV20-1	TRBJ2-5	TRBD2	CSARGGGTSSEETQYF
TRBV14	TRBJ2-5	.	CASSQDLGRMETQYF
TRBV30	TRBJ1-1	TRBD1	CAWNPRGLTEAFF
TRBV2	TRBJ1-1	.	CASGLQGSNTEAFF
TRBV2	TRBJ2-2	.	CASRAGTANTGELFF
TRBV6-1	TRBJ1-6	.	CASSEDWQVDSPLHF
TRBV27	TRBJ1-5	.	CASSLSRGSGNQPQHF
TRBV2	TRBJ2-7	.	CASIRNTNYEQYF
TRBV6-1	TRBJ2-1	.	CASFRNLEQFF
TRBV29-1	TRBJ1-2	TRBD1	CSPGGTGWDNYGYTF
TRBV30	TRBJ1-1	TRBD1	CAWKMGQVNTEAFF
TRBV6-1	TRBJ2-3	TRBD1	CASSPRQGMSTDTQYF
TRBV5-1	TRBJ2-5	TRBD2	CATKTSGVQETQYF
TRBV29-1	TRBJ2-5	.	CSVEQETQYF
TRBV20-1	TRBJ2-3	.	CSARDPFPGELTDTQYF
TRBV5-1	TRBJ2-7	.	CASSQTPRDSSYEQYF
TRBV27	TRBJ2-7	.	CASSPRDGSYEQYF
TRBV7-6	TRBJ2-5	.	CASSLGQLETQYF
TRBV14	TRBJ2-3	.	CASSQVWTDTQYF
TRBV10-1	TRBJ2-3	.	CASSESTSTDTQYF
TRBV13	TRBJ2-1	.	CASSLWGAPNEQFF
TRBV3-1	TRBJ1-2	.	CASSPSYRDRGYTF
TRBV2	TRBJ2-3	TRBD2	CASSWPLAGGSTDTQYF
TRBV19	TRBJ1-2	.	CASSSGSYNDKNYGYTF
TRBV20-1	TRBJ1-1	.	CSASAGKWGFF
TRBV4-1	TRBJ2-1	.	CASSQRDSSEQFF
TRBV20-1	TRBJ1-5	TRBD1	CSARSSTGSNQPQHF
TRBV3-1	TRBJ1-5	.	CASSQAGNQPQHF
TRBV7-2	TRBJ2-1	TRBD1	CASSFRTGRGNEQFF
TRBV7-9	TRBJ2-7	.	CASSPRSGETNEQYF
TRBV20-1	TRBJ2-5	.	CSARDRWKSAQETQYF
TRBV12-3/TRBV12-4	TRBJ1-5	TRBD1	CASSYSGQDNQPQHF
TRBV5-1	TRBJ2-1	TRBD2	CASSLEASGSWGQMNEQFF
TRBV7-9	TRBJ2-7	TRBD2	CASSLGGLSYEQYF
TRBV19	TRBJ1-1	.	CASSLYDRLFTEAFF
TRBV27	TRBJ1-2	.	CASSLIAGEEGYTF
TRBV10-1	TRBJ2-1	TRBD2	CASSGLAGGSYNEQFF
TRBV7-9	TRBJ2-5	.	CASSSWAGGTYEETQYF
TRBV28	TRBJ2-1	.	CASSYVQSSVMPYVDFF
TRBV7-3	TRBJ2-6	.	CASSLQIRAGANVLTF
TRBV12-5	TRBJ2-2	.	CASGSSGSLNTGELFF
TRBV29-1	TRBJ1-2	.	CSVGGYPNYGYTF
TRBV12-3/TRBV12-4	TRBJ2-6	.	CASSSGLGGSGANVLTF